This T cell receptor beta chain was retrieved from a study of control samples from healthy donors and cancer patients. Here immunoSEQ multiplex PCR was the method, and the copy in TCRdb shows in-frame clones only, minus some. The sample comprises about 180,000 clones, approximately 92% of which are singletons, and 1.4% rests with the top ten. V trimming: 6 bases; J trimming: 3 bases; junction bases outside the gene matches: 5. In germline, CDR1 is MNHEY, CDR2 SVGAGI. The CDR3 is 14 amino acids. The specimen was blood. This TCR came from a man aged 25-45 years in good health. The chain is built from TRBV6-5 and TRBJ1-3; 7 bases align to TRBD1. The CDR3 bases are TGTGCCAGCAGGCAGACAGGGCTTGGAAACACCATATATTTT. It encodes CASRQTGLGNTIYF.